This TCR beta chain was identified during a study of blood T cell repertoires in COVID-19 (dated by TCRdb to the early 2020s). Background on the whole study: Samples from collaborators originated in the United States, Italy and Spain and spanned both the acute and convalescent phases of COVID-19. The prospective study material was composed of cDNA or gDNA derived from T cells, B-cell-depleted T cells, or PBMCs. Subjects who had been exposed to COVID-19, were actively infected with it, or had recovered from it provided the deeply sampled blood TCRbeta repertoires that made up the dataset. A freely available public database, intended as a resource for researchers studying the immune response to SARS-CoV-2, is where the repertoires were released. Samples came from the ongoing ImmuneRACE study (first 160 participants) plus 1,254 subjects from 6 global collaborators. Sample metadata almost always included a de-identified subject ID, COVID-19 status, age in years and sex. HLA class I and class II types, where available, came from metadata supplied by the sample provider rather than from assay-based typing.

TCRbeta CDR3 regions were amplified from genomic DNA by means of the immunoSEQ Assay, a bias-controlled multiplex PCR. For the original study's pipeline: The number of nucleated cells in each sample was estimated by amplification of reference gene primers within the assay. To quantify the absolute abundance of each unique TCRbeta CDR3 rearrangement, sequence reads were collapsed and filtered. For each sample, productive Simpson clonality was calculated as the square root of Simpson's diversity index over productive rearrangements. TCRdb stores this immuneACCESS table with in-frame sequences only. Part of the clones is absent; in the studies checked, under half of the shortfall reflects unresolved V genes, and no reason is known for the rest. From that table come the V and J calls and clone size; the DNA was used to work out D and trimming. The sample profile shows 50,000 to 75,000 clones; around 85% of them were found once. About 20% of the sample lies in the top ten.

Whole blood was collected in K2EDTA tubes by collaborating institutions according to the institutions' own protocols. For TCRbeta analysis, collaborators shipped samples as frozen whole blood, isolated PBMCs, or DNA extracted from either of those sample types. The CDR3 spans 14 residues, from the cysteine through the phenylalanine. Only CDR3 DNA remains: 42 bases, in frame from the first base. The germline V gene gives CDR1 as SGHDT and CDR2 as YYEEEE. Trimming takes 4 bases off V and 0 bases off J; junction bases not matched to a gene: 1. Results and caveats for the whole study, not just this receptor: The amount of clinical and demographic metadata varied by source and participant and was provided uncurated.

Concerning this clone: The target of this receptor is not known. Base qualities are not at hand, and no much larger clone is one base apart.

The rearranged chain carries TRBV5-6 and TRBJ2-7; 10 bases in the junction line up with TRBD2. Sequenced: peripheral blood. The TCR sequence derives from a man between 60 and 75 years old with acute or convalescent COVID-19. In nucleotide form, the sequence is TGTGCCAGCAGCCCTAGCGGGAGCTCCTACGAGCAGTACTTC. Translated, this gives CASSPSGSSYEQYF.